The rows below give T cell receptor beta chains drawn from one sample of a study of T-cell reconstitution after alpha-beta-depleted transplantation in children. TCRdb reanalysed the PCR reads using MiXCR and keeps one entry per CDR3 protein. Of about 460,000 distinct CDR3 sequences listed, around 13% are singletons. The sequencing here drew on PBMCs from the stem cell graft donor, taken from the stem cell graft. These TCRs come from a human donor who donated a stem cell graft to a child with combined immunodeficiency. Both conserved end residues are part of each CDR3. D genes are given only for firm matches. Only part of the rows carry a size: once, few, many, or a class if the clone is expanded.

cdr3_nt | cdr3_aa | j_call | d_call | v_call | clone_size
TGTGCCAGCAGTTACTCGTCAGACTCACCCCTCCACTTT | CASSYSSDSPLHF | TRBJ1-6 | . | TRBV6-5 | .
TGTGCCACCAGTGAATATGACAGGGGGCCGGGAGAGCAGTACTTC | CATSEYDRGPGEQYF | TRBJ2-7 | TRBD1 | TRBV24-1 | many
TGCAGTGCCCAGCTTCCGGGACTCTACAATGAGCAGTTCTTC | CSAQLPGLYNEQFF | TRBJ2-1 | . | TRBV20-1 | many
TGTGCCATCAATCCGGGGGGCCAGTTCGATGAGCAGTTCTTC | CAINPGGQFDEQFF | TRBJ2-1 | . | TRBV10-3 | few
TGTGCCAGCAGCTTCGGTCCTAACCTGTCCTACGAGCAGTACTTC | CASSFGPNLSYEQYF | TRBJ2-7 | . | TRBV12-3/TRBV12-4 | few
TGTGCCAGCCGAGAAGTGGGGGCGGTAGGCTACGAGCAGTACTTC | CASREVGAVGYEQYF | TRBJ2-7 | . | TRBV7-2 | few
TGTGCCAGCAGCTTAGCCGGGTACTCCGCTAGTACCATATATTTT | CASSLAGYSASTIYF | TRBJ1-3 | . | TRBV7-2 | few
TGTGCCAGCAGTTCCCTTCAGGGAAGTCTCTACGAGCAGTACTTC | CASSSLQGSLYEQYF | TRBJ2-7 | . | TRBV6-5 | .
TGTGCCAGCAGTATGGGCCTCGGAACAGGGCAGTACTTC | CASSMGLGTGQYF | TRBJ2-7 | . | TRBV7-3 | few
TGCGCCAGCAGCTTGAAGGGACAGGGAAGTGGAAACACCATATATTTT | CASSLKGQGSGNTIYF | TRBJ1-3 | TRBD1 | TRBV5-1 | .
TGTGCCAGCAGCCGTACTATCGGGGGGCACTATGGCTACACCTTC | CASSRTIGGHYGYTF | TRBJ1-2 | . | TRBV7-9 | .
TGCGCCAGCACACCCGGGACAAGCTACGAGCAGTACTTC | CASTPGTSYEQYF | TRBJ2-7 | . | TRBV5-1 | few
TGTGCCAGCAGCTCATACAGGGTTTCCAACACCGGGGAGCTGTTTTTT | CASSSYRVSNTGELFF | TRBJ2-2 | . | TRBV9 | many
TGTGCCAGCAGCTCAGACAGCATCAATCAGCCCCAGCATTTT | CASSSDSINQPQHF | TRBJ1-5 | . | TRBV7-9 | few
TGTGCCAGCAGCTACCGGGACAGGGAAGCCAAAAACATTCAGTACTTC | CASSYRDREAKNIQYF | TRBJ2-4 | TRBD1 | TRBV4-2 | .
TGCAGTGCTAGTCCTTCGGGGACCAATCCTCTCGAGACCCAGTACTTC | CSASPSGTNPLETQYF | TRBJ2-5 | . | TRBV20-1 | .
TGTGCCAGCAGCTTTGGGACAGGGGACCCCTTAGGGGAGACCCAGTACTTC | CASSFGTGDPLGETQYF | TRBJ2-5 | TRBD1 | TRBV7-9 | .
TGCAGCGGTGGACTAGCGGGAGTCGGCACAGATACGCAGTATTTT | CSGGLAGVGTDTQYF | TRBJ2-3 | TRBD2 | TRBV29-1 | .
TGTGCCAGCACCAAGACAGGGATATCTGGGGCCAACGTCCTGACTTTC | CASTKTGISGANVLTF | TRBJ2-6 | TRBD1 | TRBV11-2 | few
TGTGCCAGCAGTTACAACCGGGACAGGGAAGGCGGGGAGCTGTTTTTT | CASSYNRDREGGELFF | TRBJ2-2 | TRBD1 | TRBV12-3/TRBV12-4 | few
TGCAGCGTTTATTGGACTAGCGCACCCTACGAGCAGTACTTC | CSVYWTSAPYEQYF | TRBJ2-7 | TRBD2 | TRBV29-1 | .
TGTGCCAGCAGCGTAGGGTGGCAGGGGGCCTACGAGCAGTACTTC | CASSVGWQGAYEQYF | TRBJ2-7 | TRBD1 | TRBV9 | .
TGCAGTGCTAGACGTGAGGTCCGGGGGCTCTCCTACGAGCAGTACTTC | CSARREVRGLSYEQYF | TRBJ2-7 | . | TRBV20-1 | .
TGCAGCGTCCTGGACAGCTCCGGCGACGAGCAGTACTTC | CSVLDSSGDEQYF | TRBJ2-7 | . | TRBV29-1 | .
TGCGCCAGCAGCGTGGGGACAGTCAATCAGCCCCAGCATTTT | CASSVGTVNQPQHF | TRBJ1-5 | TRBD1 | TRBV5-1 | few
TGTGCCAGCAGTTCCACGGCTTCACCCCTCCACTTT | CASSSTASPLHF | TRBJ1-6 | . | TRBV12-3/TRBV12-4 | few
TGTGCCACCAGCAGAGGACTAGCGGGGGGAGTGGAGACCCAGTACTTC | CATSRGLAGGVETQYF | TRBJ2-5 | TRBD2 | TRBV15 | few
TGTGCCAGCAGTTACTCTAGCGGGGTCGCTGAAGCTTTCTTT | CASSYSSGVAEAFF | TRBJ1-1 | . | TRBV6-5 | many
TGTGCCAGCAGTTGGGGGGCTTACGAAGGCAATGAGCAGTTCTTC | CASSWGAYEGNEQFF | TRBJ2-1 | . | TRBV7-9 | many
TGCAGCCATATTACAGCCTCTGGAAACACCATATATTTT | CSHITASGNTIYF | TRBJ1-3 | . | TRBV29-1 | many
TGTGCCAGCAGCTTAGCGGGACCAGAGCGGCAGTACTTC | CASSLAGPERQYF | TRBJ2-7 | . | TRBV7-2 | .
TGTGCCAGCAGTTACTCTGGGGTGACCGCCTACAATGAGCAGTTCTTC | CASSYSGVTAYNEQFF | TRBJ2-1 | . | TRBV6-5 | many
TGCGCCAGCAGCCACAACAGGGGTCAGCCCCAGCATTTT | CASSHNRGQPQHF | TRBJ1-5 | TRBD1 | TRBV4-1 | .
TGCGCCAGCAGCCCCCCCTGGGAAGGGGCCGGCACCGGGGAGCTGTTTTTT | CASSPPWEGAGTGELFF | TRBJ2-2 | . | TRBV5-1 | .
TGTGCCAGCAGTGAATCGGACAGGGTCAGCTATGGCTACACCTTC | CASSESDRVSYGYTF | TRBJ1-2 | TRBD1 | TRBV27 | .
TGTGCCATCAGTGAGATAGGTCAGACCCAGTACTTC | CAISEIGQTQYF | TRBJ2-5 | . | TRBV10-3 | .
TGTGCCTGGAGTCCGCAGGGCACTGAAGCTTTCTTT | CAWSPQGTEAFF | TRBJ1-1 | . | TRBV30 | .
TGCGCCAGCAGCTTTCAGGGGACCACCTACGAGCAGTACTTC | CASSFQGTTYEQYF | TRBJ2-7 | . | TRBV5-1 | .
TGTGCCAGCTCACCACCTCTTGGATTCTACGAGCAGTACTTC | CASSPPLGFYEQYF | TRBJ2-7 | . | TRBV18 | few
TGTGCCAGCAGCGCGACTAGCGGGGGAAGTAGGCAGTACTTC | CASSATSGGSRQYF | TRBJ2-7 | TRBD2 | TRBV9 | few
TGTGCCAGCAGTTACGGATACCAGCCGGGGGCAGATACGCAGTATTTT | CASSYGYQPGADTQYF | TRBJ2-3 | . | TRBV6-2/TRBV6-3 | .
TGTGCCAGCAGCCCCCGGACAGTACAAGAGACCCAGTACTTC | CASSPRTVQETQYF | TRBJ2-5 | . | TRBV11-3 | .
TGTGCCAGCAGTTCGTCCGGGACTAGCGGGCCCAATGAGCAGTTCTTC | CASSSSGTSGPNEQFF | TRBJ2-1 | TRBD2 | TRBV12-3/TRBV12-4 | .
TGCAGTGCTAGAATTTTACGGGGCTCCTACGAGCAGTACTTC | CSARILRGSYEQYF | TRBJ2-7 | . | TRBV20-1 | few
TGTGCCAGCAGTGAAGCAAGGGAGCGAGCTTTCTTT | CASSEARERAFF | TRBJ1-1 | . | TRBV2 | few
TGCAGTGCTAGAGGAAGAGGGGCCAACGTCCTGACTTTC | CSARGRGANVLTF | TRBJ2-6 | . | TRBV20-1 | many
TGTGCCAGCAGCGAGGGACTAGCGGCAGTCTACGAGCAGTACTTC | CASSEGLAAVYEQYF | TRBJ2-7 | TRBD2 | TRBV9 | few
TGTGCCAGCAGCCCCGGAGGGGAGGGCGGGGAGCTGTTTTTT | CASSPGGEGGELFF | TRBJ2-2 | TRBD2 | TRBV7-6 | .
TGTGCCAGCAGCCGACCGAGGAGCTCCTACAATGAGCAGTTCTTC | CASSRPRSSYNEQFF | TRBJ2-1 | . | TRBV7-9 | .
TGTGCCAGCAGCTTCCTAACAGGGGGCAGGTCCTACAATGAGCAGTTCTTC | CASSFLTGGRSYNEQFF | TRBJ2-1 | TRBD1 | TRBV5-6 | few
TGTGCCACCAGCAGAGGGACTAGCCCCGAGCAGTACTTC | CATSRGTSPEQYF | TRBJ2-7 | TRBD2 | TRBV15 | many
TGTGCCAGCAGCTTCATGAGTAGAGACAATGAGCAGTTCTTC | CASSFMSRDNEQFF | TRBJ2-1 | . | TRBV11-1 | .
TGTGCCAGCAGTTTTATACCTTTCGCCCTCCCGAACACTGAAGCTTTCTTT | CASSFIPFALPNTEAFF | TRBJ1-1 | . | TRBV12-3/TRBV12-4 | many